The clone carrying this TCR beta chain was seen only once. Measured with immunoSEQ multiplex PCR; TCRdb has only the in-frame clones, and not every one. The table records approximately 140,000 clones, around 80% of them present only once. The data stem from a study of blood T cell repertoires in COVID-19. The CDR3 totals 14 residues. Looked up from germline, CDR1 is SGHKS and CDR2 is YYEKEE (reference sequence). Trimming shortened V by 4 bases and J by 3 bases, and 14 bases separated the two germline ends. The rearrangement joins TRBV5-5 to TRBJ2-7, with D perhaps matching TRBD2 (5 bases). Sequencing was done on a sample of peripheral blood. The sequence came from a man aged 60-69 years with acute or convalescent COVID-19. The CDR3: CASSPTSVSYEQYF. The DNA for the CDR3 is TGTGCCAGCAGCCCTACTAGTGTGAGCTACGAGCAGTACTTC.